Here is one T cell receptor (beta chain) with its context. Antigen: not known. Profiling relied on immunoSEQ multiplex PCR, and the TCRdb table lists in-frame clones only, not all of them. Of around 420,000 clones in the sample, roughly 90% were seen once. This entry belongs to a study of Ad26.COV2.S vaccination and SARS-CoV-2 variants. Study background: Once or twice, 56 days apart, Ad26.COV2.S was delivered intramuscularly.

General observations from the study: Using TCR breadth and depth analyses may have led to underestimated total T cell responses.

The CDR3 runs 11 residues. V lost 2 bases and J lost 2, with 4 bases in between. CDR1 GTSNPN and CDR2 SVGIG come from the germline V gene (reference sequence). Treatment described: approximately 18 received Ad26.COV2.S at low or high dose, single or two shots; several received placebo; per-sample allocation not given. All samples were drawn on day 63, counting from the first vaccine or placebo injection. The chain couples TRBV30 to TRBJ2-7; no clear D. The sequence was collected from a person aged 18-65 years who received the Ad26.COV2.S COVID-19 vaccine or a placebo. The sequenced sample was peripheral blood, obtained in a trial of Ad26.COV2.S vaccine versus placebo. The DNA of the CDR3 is TGTGCCTGGAGTACTGCCTACGAGCAGTACTTC. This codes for CAWSTAYEQYF.